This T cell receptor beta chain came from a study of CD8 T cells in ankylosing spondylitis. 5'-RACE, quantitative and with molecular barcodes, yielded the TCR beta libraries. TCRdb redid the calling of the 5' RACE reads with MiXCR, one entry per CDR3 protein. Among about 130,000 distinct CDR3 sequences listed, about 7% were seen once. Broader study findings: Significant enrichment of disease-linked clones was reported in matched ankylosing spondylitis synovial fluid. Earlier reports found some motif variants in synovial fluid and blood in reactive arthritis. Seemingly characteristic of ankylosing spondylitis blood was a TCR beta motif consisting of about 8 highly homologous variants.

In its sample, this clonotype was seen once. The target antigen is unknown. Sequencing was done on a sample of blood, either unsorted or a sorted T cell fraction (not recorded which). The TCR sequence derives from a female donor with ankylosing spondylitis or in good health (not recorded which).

The CDR3 sequence: CASSPRGSDTQYF. In DNA form, the CDR3 reads TGTGCCAGCAGCCCGCGAGGTTCCGATACGCAGTATTTT. The chain uses TRBV11-2 and TRBJ2-3; D is uncertain. Germline values: CDR1 SGHAT, CDR2 FQNNGV. Trimming removed 5 bases at V and 6 bases at J, with 12 bases between. This CDR3 has 13 residues. The full variable domain, rest sourced from reference TRBV11-2 and TRBJ2-3, is EAGVAQSPRYKIIEKRQSVAFWCNPISGHATLYWYQQILGQGPKLLIQFQNNGVVDDSQLPKDRFSAERLKGVDSTLKIQPAKLEDSAVYLCASSPRGSDTQYFGPGTRLTVL.